Below, 10 T cell receptor beta chains from the same sample are listed, as sequenced in a study of cytomegalovirus exposure and HLA in healthy donors. Vbeta (60) and Jbeta (13) primers were used in the PCR. The protocol was immunoSEQ multiplex PCR, while the TCRdb copy is restricted to in-frame clones and leaves out a portion. This sample yields 250,000 to 350,000 clones, of which roughly 88% are seen a single time; almost 4% belongs to the top ten. Sequencing used PBMCs. All receptors derive from a man aged 35-49 years in good health and CMV-seropositive.

The chain is built from TRBV2 and TRBJ2-3; 9 positions agree with TRBD1. CDR1 SNHLY and CDR2 FYNNEI come from the germline V gene. This CDR3 is built from 16 residues. V trimming: 3 bases; J trimming: 5 bases; junction bases outside the gene matches: 9. The CDR3 coding sequence is TGTGCCAGCAGTGATCCGCGGGACAGGGACAGAGATACGCAGTATTTT. Residues: CASSDPRDRDRDTQYF.

V gene TRBV4-1 combines with J gene TRBJ2-3; tentative D call: TRBD1 (5 bases). Trimming pared 0 bases from V and 2 bases from J, leaving 15 bases between. This CDR3 region has 17 residues. From germline, CDR1 is MGHRA and CDR2 YSYEKL. As DNA, the CDR3 is TGCGCCAGCAGCCAAGAACCAGGACATCTGCTCACAGATACGCAGTATTTT. It encodes CASSQEPGHLLTDTQYF.

The chain is built from TRBV18 and TRBJ1-5; TRBD1 agrees at 11 bases. CDR1 and CDR2 from the germline V gene are KGHSH and LQKENI. The CDR3 runs 15 residues. The junction had 7 bases not matched to a gene; V was cut back by 6 bases and J by 6 bases. The CDR3 region has the DNA TGTGCCAGCTCCTCCGGGACAGGGGGGACTCAGCCCCAGCATTTT. Translated, it gives CASSSGTGGTQPQHF.

The rearrangement joins TRBV15 to TRBJ2-1; TRBD2 matches at 10 bases. The junction had 3 bases not matched to a gene; V was cut back by 5 bases and J by 2 bases. The CDR3 has 15 residues. Germline assignment: CDR1 LNHNV and CDR2 YYDKDF (reference sequence). CDR3 loop: CATSGSGRTYNEQFF. The CDR3 DNA is TGTGCCACCAGCGGTAGCGGGAGGACCTACAATGAGCAGTTCTTC. Using reference TRBV15 and TRBJ2-1 for the parts outside the CDR3, the full variable domain is DAMVIQNPRYQVTQFGKPVTLSCSQTLNHNVMYWYQQKSSQAPKLLFHYYDKDFNNEADTPDNFQSRRPNTSFCFLDIRSPGLGDTAMYLCATSGSGRTYNEQFFGPGTRLTVL.

In this sample, this clone turned up a few times. The identical CDR3 is also encoded by other nucleotide sequences in the sample. The chain combines TRBV7-2 with TRBJ2-5, with 16 nucleotides matching TRBD2. Germline loops: CDR1 SGHTA, CDR2 FQGNSA. This CDR3 contains 15 residues. Unmatched junction bases numbered 0, after V lost 3 bases and J lost 5 bases. CDR3 in amino acids: CASSLGLAGGETQYF. CDR3 coding DNA: TGTGCCAGCAGCTTGGGACTAGCGGGAGGGGAGACCCAGTACTTC.

The V and J genes are TRBV6-1 and TRBJ1-1; 9 nucleotides agree with TRBD1. CDR1 is MNHNS and CDR2 is SASEGT in the germline V gene. Trimming at V came to 6 bases and at J to 4 bases, leaving 6 bases not matched to a gene. The CDR3 length is 14 residues. The CDR3 DNA sequence: TGTGCCAGCAGGGGGGGACAGGGAAGCACTGAAGCTTTCTTT. It yields the protein CASRGGQGSTEAFF.

V gene TRBV7-3 combines with J gene TRBJ2-5; possible D gene TRBD2, 5 bases. The length of the CDR3 is 13 residues. Germline V lookup: CDR1 SGHTA, CDR2 FQGTGA. With 7 bases removed from V and 7 bases from J, the gap between germline ends came to 16 bases. The CDR3 region is CASTSRPGGTQYF. CDR3 sequence (DNA): TGTGCCAGCACCTCCCGGCCAGGAGGGACCCAGTACTTC.

The chain couples TRBV6-1 to TRBJ1-2; D is uncertain. CDR1 and CDR2 (germline): MNHNS, SASEGT. V was pared by 2 bases and J by 5 bases, with 12 bases between. The CDR3 is 14 amino acids. The CDR3 DNA is TGTGCCAGCAGTGAACTAGCAGAATCTTATGGCTACACCTTC. The encoded protein is CASSELAESYGYTF.

The genes are TRBV27 and TRBJ2-7; 12 bases are a match to TRBD2. The CDR3 is made up of 15 amino acids. With 5 bases clipped from V and 7 bases from J, the junction kept 9 bases outside the gene matches. Germline V gene sequence: CDR1 MNHEY, CDR2 SMNVEV (reference sequence). The CDR3: CASSINLAGGEEQYF. The CDR3 bases are TGTGCCAGCAGTATTAACCTAGCGGGAGGGGAGGAGCAGTACTTC.

V and J are TRBV7-9 and TRBJ2-2; maybe TRBD2 (5 bases). This CDR3 spans 17 amino acids. Germline V gives CDR1 SEHNR, CDR2 FQNEAQ (reference sequence). V lost 6 bases, J lost 3 bases, and 20 bases lay in between. The CDR3, as DNA: TGTGCCAGCAGTCGAGGTCCCCTAAAACTAGACACCGGGGAGCTGTTTTTT. Amino acid sequence: CASSRGPLKLDTGELFF. The variable domain in full, with the rest retrieved from reference TRBV7-9 and TRBJ2-2, is DTGVSQNPRHKITKRGQNVTFRCDPISEHNRLYWYRQTLGQGPEFLTYFQNEAQLEKSRLLSDRFSAERPKGSFSTLEIQRTEQGDSAMYLCASSRGPLKLDTGELFFGEGSRLTVL.